This T cell receptor (beta chain) is drawn from a study of beta chain features in type 1 diabetes. On this clone: The antigen is unknown.

Study results and limitations: HLA effects on TCRB rearrangement stayed unresolved here.

The CDR3 totals 16 residues. The V gene end was trimmed by 2 bases and the J gene end by 6 bases; junction bases not matched to a gene: 2. The germline V gene encodes CDR1 MNHNY and CDR2 SVGAGI (reference sequence). Of the isolated RNA, all was reverse transcribed, and so the sequenced material was expressed TCRB transcripts. Profiling relied on immunoSEQ multiplex PCR, and the TCRdb table lists in-frame clones only, not all of them. Among approximately 170,000 clones listed, just over 9% were seen once. Every donor had blood drawn once into heparin, about 116 mL on average. This TCR derives from a woman younger than 30 in good health. The sample taken for sequencing was central memory CD4+ T cells from blood. The chain joins TRBV6-6 to TRBJ2-2, with 14 bases fitting TRBD2. DNA of the CDR3: TGTGCCAGCAGTTACCTGGGACTAGCGGGAGCCGGGGAGCTGTTTTTT. This sequence encodes CASSYLGLAGAGELFF.